The rows below give T cell receptor beta chains drawn from one sample of a study of STAT5B mutations in CD4+ large granular lymphocyte leukemia. Profiled with immunoSEQ multiplex PCR; TCRdb holds only in-frame clones, not every one. The sample includes under 40,000 clones, about four fifths of them seen just once. The sequenced sample consisted of CD4+ T cells from blood buffy coats. Receptors originate from a human donor in good health. CDR3s include the opening cysteine and the closing phenylalanine or tryptophan. Fields, in order: V gene, D gene, J gene, clone size, CDR3 DNA, CDR3 protein. D genes are given only for firm matches. Clone size is not always given. Where it is, it says once, few, many or a class for expanded clones.

TRBV11-1	-	TRBJ2-3	-	TGTGCCAGCAGCCCGGCGGGGACACCCTGGAGAGATACGCAGTATTTT	CASSPAGTPWRDTQYF
TRBV6-6	-	TRBJ1-1	-	TGTGCCAGCAGTTACTCCTCGTTAGGGACTGAAGCTTTCTTT	CASSYSSLGTEAFF
TRBV28	TRBD2	TRBJ2-5	-	TGTGCCAGCAGTTTCGCCTCCGGACTAGTAGATAAGACCCAGTACTTC	CASSFASGLVDKTQYF
TRBV9	TRBD2	TRBJ2-1	-	TGTGCCAGCAGCGTAGACCCTAGCGGTTACAATGAGCAGTTCTTC	CASSVDPSGYNEQFF
TRBV4-3	-	TRBJ1-4	-	TGCGCCAGCAGCCAAACGACGTCTGCTAATGAAAAACTGTTTTTT	CASSQTTSANEKLFF
TRBV18	-	TRBJ1-1	-	TGTGCCAGCTTCGGTGGCGTTATGAACACTGAAGCTTTCTTT	CASFGGVMNTEAFF
TRBV7-9	-	TRBJ2-1	-	TGTGCCAGCAGCTTAGGAGAGATTACTAACAATGAGCAGTTCTTC	CASSLGEITNNEQFF
TRBV19	-	TRBJ2-7	-	TGTGCCAGTAGTACCGTCAACGGCTACGAGCAGTACTTC	CASSTVNGYEQYF
TRBV6-1	-	TRBJ2-7	few	TGTGCCAGCAGCCGGCGGACAGACACCTACGAGCAGTACTTC	CASSRRTDTYEQYF
TRBV20-1	-	TRBJ2-3	-	TGCAGTGCTAGAGGGGGGGATACGCAGTATTTT	CSARGGDTQYF
TRBV5-1	TRBD1	TRBJ1-3	-	TGCGCCAGCAGCCACGGACAGGGCCCGCTAGGTGTCGGCACCATATATTTT	CASSHGQGPLGVGTIYF
TRBV14	-	TRBJ1-6	-	TGTGCCAGCAGCGGTGACTCACCCCTCCACTTT	CASSGDSPLHF
TRBV27	-	TRBJ1-2	-	TGTGCCAGCAGCTTCTCAGAAGGGGGAGGCTACACCTTC	CASSFSEGGGYTF
TRBV2	-	TRBJ1-1	few	TGTGCCAGCAGTGAAGAGGGGGTCTACACTGAAGCTTTCTTT	CASSEEGVYTEAFF
TRBV11-3	TRBD1	TRBJ2-1	once	TGTGCCAGCAGCCTCCGGGACAGGGAGGGCAATGAGCAGTTCTTC	CASSLRDREGNEQFF
TRBV5-3	-	TRBJ1-2	-	TGTGCCAGAAGCCCCGGGACCCTGAGGGGCTACACCTTC	CARSPGTLRGYTF
TRBV9	TRBD1	TRBJ1-2	-	TGTGCCAGCAGCCACAATCCGGGACAGGGAAACGACTATGGCTACACCTTC	CASSHNPGQGNDYGYTF
TRBV2	TRBD1	TRBJ2-4	-	TGTGCCAGCAGGGACCCGACAGGGCGGGTAAAAAACATTCAGTACTTC	CASRDPTGRVKNIQYF